Sequencing of this T cell receptor (beta chain) was carried out in a study of cytomegalovirus exposure and HLA in healthy donors. Study as a whole: Roughly 179 million T cells yielded about 120 million unique TCR beta sequences, as an earlier analysis found.

Study-level points and caveats: Across all donors, roughly uniform sequencing depth was an assumption of the presence/absence analyses. The classifier, whose performance was assessed in both the original and validation cohorts, reportedly diagnosed cytomegalovirus status with high specificity and sensitivity.

The PCR made use of 60 Vbeta and 13 Jbeta primers. TCRdb's table, derived via immunoSEQ multiplex PCR, lists solely in-frame clones and lacks some. This sample yields about 130,000 clones, of which about two thirds are seen a single time; roughly 3% belongs to the top ten. Germline lookup yields CDR1 MNHEY and CDR2 SMNVEV (reference sequence). V trimming: 7 bases; J trimming: 0 bases; junction bases outside the gene matches: 3. CDR3 length equals 14 residues. In the case of this clone: Its antigen is not identified.

The TCR originated in a human donor in good health. The chain employs TRBV27 and TRBJ2-1; 7 bases are a match to TRBD2. The sequencing input was PBMCs. For the CDR3, the DNA is TGTGCCAGCAAAGCGGGGAGCTCCTACAATGAGCAGTTCTTC. Its translation is CASKAGSSYNEQFF.